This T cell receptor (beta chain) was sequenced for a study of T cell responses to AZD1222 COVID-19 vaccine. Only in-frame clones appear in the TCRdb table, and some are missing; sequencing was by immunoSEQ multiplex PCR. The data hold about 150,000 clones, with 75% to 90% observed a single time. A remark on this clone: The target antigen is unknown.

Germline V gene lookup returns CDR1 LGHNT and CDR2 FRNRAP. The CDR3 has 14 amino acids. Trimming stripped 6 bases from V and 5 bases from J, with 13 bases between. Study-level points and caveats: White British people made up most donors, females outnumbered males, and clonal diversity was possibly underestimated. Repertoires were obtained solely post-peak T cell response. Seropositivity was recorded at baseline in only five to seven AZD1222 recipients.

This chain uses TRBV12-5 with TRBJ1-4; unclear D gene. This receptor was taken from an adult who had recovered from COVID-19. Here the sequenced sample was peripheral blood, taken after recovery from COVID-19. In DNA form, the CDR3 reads TGTGCTAGTGGCCAGAGCATAATAAATGAAAAACTGTTTTTT. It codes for CASGQSIINEKLFF.